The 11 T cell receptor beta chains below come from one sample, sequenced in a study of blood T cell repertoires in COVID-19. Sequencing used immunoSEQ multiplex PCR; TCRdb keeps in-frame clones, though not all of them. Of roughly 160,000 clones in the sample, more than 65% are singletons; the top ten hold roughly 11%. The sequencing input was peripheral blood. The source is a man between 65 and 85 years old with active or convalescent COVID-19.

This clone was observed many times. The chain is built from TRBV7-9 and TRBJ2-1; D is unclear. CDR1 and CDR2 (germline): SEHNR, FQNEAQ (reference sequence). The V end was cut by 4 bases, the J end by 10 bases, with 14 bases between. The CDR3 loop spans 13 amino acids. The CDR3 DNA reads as TGTGCCAGCAGCTCCCCGGCGGTGCGGGAGCAGTTCTTC. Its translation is CASSSPAVREQFF. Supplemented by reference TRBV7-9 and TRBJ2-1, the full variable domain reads DTGVSQNPRHKITKRGQNVTFRCDPISEHNRLYWYRQTLGQGPEFLTYFQNEAQLEKSRLLSDRFSAERPKGSFSTLEIQRTEQGDSAMYLCASSSPAVREQFFGPGTRLTVL.

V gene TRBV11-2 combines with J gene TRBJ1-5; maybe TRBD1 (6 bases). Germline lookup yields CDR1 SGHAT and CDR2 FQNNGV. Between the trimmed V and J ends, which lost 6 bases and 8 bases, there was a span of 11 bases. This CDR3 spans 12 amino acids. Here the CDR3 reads CASSPGTKPQHF. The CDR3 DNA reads TGTGCCAGCAGTCCCGGGACAAAGCCCCAGCATTTT. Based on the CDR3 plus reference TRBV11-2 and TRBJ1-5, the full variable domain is EAGVAQSPRYKIIEKRQSVAFWCNPISGHATLYWYQQILGQGPKLLIQFQNNGVVDDSQLPKDRFSAERLKGVDSTLKIQPAKLEDSAVYLCASSPGTKPQHFGDGTRLSIL.

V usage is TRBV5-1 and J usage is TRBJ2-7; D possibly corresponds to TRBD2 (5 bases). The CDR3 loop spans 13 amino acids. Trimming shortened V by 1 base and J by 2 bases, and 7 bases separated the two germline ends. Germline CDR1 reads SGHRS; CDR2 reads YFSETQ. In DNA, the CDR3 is TGCGCCAGCAGCTTGATCGGGGCCTACGAGCAGTACTTC. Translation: CASSLIGAYEQYF.

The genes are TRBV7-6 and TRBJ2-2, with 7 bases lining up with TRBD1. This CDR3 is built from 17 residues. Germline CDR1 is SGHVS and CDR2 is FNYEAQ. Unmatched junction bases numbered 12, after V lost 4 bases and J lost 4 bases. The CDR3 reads CASSSQTGEVSTGELFF. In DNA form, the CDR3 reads TGTGCCAGCAGCTCACAAACAGGGGAAGTTAGCACCGGGGAGCTGTTTTTT.

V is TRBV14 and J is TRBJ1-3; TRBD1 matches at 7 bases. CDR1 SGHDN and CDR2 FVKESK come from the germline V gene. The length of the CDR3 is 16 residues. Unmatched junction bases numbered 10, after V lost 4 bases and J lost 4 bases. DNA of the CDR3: TGTGCCAGCAGCCGAGGACAGGCCTCGGGAGGAAACACCATATATTTT. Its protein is CASSRGQASGGNTIYF. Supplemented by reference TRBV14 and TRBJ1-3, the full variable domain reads EAGVTQFPSHSVIEKGQTVTLRCDPISGHDNLYWYRRVMGKEIKFLLHFVKESKQDESGMPNNRFLAERTGGTYSTLKVQPAELEDSGVYFCASSRGQASGGNTIYFGEGSWLTVV.

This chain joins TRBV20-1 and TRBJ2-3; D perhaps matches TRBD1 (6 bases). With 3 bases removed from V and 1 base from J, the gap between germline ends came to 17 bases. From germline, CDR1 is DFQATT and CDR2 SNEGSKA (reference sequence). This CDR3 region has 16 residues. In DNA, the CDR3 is TGCAGTGCTAGTGGGTCGGCTGCAGGGGGCACAGATACGCAGTATTTT. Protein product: CSASGSAAGGTDTQYF.

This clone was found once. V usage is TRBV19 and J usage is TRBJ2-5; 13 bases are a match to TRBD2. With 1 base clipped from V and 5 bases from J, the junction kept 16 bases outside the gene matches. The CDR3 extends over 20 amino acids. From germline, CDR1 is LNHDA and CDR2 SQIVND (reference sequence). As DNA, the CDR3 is TGTGCCAGTAGTATAGTGGTCCTCGGGACTAGCGGGGAGCATCAGGAGACCCAGTACTTC. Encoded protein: CASSIVVLGTSGEHQETQYF.

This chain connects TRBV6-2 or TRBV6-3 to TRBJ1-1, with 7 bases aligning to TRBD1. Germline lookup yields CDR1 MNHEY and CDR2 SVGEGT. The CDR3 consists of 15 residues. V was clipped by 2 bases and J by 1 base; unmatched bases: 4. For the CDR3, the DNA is TGTGCCAGCAGTTACAGGGGGCAATGGAACACTGAAGCTTTCTTT. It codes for CASSYRGQWNTEAFF.

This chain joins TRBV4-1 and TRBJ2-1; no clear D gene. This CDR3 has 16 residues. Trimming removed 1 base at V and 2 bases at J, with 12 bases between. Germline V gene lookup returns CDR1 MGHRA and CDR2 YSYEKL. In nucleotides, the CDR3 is TGCGCCAGCAGCCAAGGGTCGACACTGGCCTACAATGAGCAGTTCTTC. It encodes CASSQGSTLAYNEQFF.

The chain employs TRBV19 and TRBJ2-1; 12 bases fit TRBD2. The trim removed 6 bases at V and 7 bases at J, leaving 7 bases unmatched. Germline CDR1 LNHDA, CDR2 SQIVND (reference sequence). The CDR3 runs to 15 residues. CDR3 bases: TGTGCCAGTAGCGTCCTAGCGGGGGGGCCAAATGAGCAGTTCTTC. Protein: CASSVLAGGPNEQFF.

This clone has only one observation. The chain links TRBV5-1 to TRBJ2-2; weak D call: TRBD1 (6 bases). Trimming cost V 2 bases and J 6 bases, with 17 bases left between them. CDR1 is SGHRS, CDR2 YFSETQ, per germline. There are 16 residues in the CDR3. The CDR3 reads CASSFLTGSPPGELFF. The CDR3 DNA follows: TGCGCCAGCAGCTTCCTGACAGGCTCCCCGCCCGGGGAGCTGTTTTTT. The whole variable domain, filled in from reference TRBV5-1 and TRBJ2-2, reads KAGVTQTPRYLIKTRGQQVTLSCSPISGHRSVSWYQQTPGQGLQFLFEYFSETQRNKGNFPGRFSGRQFSNSRSEMNVSTLELGDSALYLCASSFLTGSPPGELFFGEGSRLTVL.